The TCR beta chain described here comes from a study of T-cell reconstitution after alpha-beta-depleted transplantation in children. On this clonotype: Its antigen remains unidentified.

During its preparation, the TCRbeta library received unique molecular identifiers. TCRdb reprocessed the PCR reads via MiXCR and lists one record per CDR3 protein. The data hold 450,000 to 600,000 distinct CDR3 sequences, with approximately 12% observed a single time. The CDR3 loop spans 17 amino acids. V dropped 6 bases and J dropped 1; count of bases not matched to a gene: 6. Germline-derived CDR1 and CDR2 are KGHSH and LQKENI. General study points: Recipient T cells and thymic progenitors that survived were the source of the high TCRbeta diversity seen at day 60 in some patients. It was newly produced T cells that mostly accounted for T-cell counts and diversity one year after transplant.

This receptor was taken from a male patient aged 5 to 17 who had a stem cell transplant for acute myeloid leukemia, so the T cells may come from the graft donor. This chain connects TRBV18 to TRBJ2-2, with 12 bases lining up with TRBD1. The specimen comprised PBMCs, mostly from graft donor cells, sampled 360 days after TCRalphabeta/CD19-depleted stem cell transplant. The CDR3 protein is CASSTGTGGLNTGELFF. The CDR3, as DNA: TGTGCCAGCTCTACCGGGACAGGGGGCCTGAACACCGGGGAGCTGTTTTTT.